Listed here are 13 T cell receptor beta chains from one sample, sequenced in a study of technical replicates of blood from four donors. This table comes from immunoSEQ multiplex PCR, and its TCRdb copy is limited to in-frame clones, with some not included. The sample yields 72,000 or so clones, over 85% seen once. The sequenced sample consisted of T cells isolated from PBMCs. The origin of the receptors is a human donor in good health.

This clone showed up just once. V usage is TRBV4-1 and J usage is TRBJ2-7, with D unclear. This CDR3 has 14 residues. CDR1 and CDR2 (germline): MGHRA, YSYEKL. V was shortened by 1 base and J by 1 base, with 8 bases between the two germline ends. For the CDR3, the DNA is TGCGCCAGCAGCCAAGTTGCAGATTCCTACGAGCAGTACTTC. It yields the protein CASSQVADSYEQYF.

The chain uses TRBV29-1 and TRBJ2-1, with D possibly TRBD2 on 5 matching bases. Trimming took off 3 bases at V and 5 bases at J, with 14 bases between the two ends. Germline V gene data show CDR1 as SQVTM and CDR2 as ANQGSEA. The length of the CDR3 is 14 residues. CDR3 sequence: CSVDPRTLNNEQFF. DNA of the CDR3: TGCAGCGTTGACCCTCGGACTCTGAACAATGAGCAGTTCTTC.

The CDR3: CASRGQSNQPQHF. The CDR3 DNA reads TGTGCCAGCAGGGGACAGAGCAATCAGCCCCAGCATTTT. This rearrangement joins TRBV6-1 to TRBJ1-5; TRBD1 matches at 7 bases. V dropped 6 bases and J dropped 1; count of bases not matched to a gene: 0. The CDR3 consists of 13 residues. Germline V gene sequence: CDR1 MNHNS, CDR2 SASEGT.

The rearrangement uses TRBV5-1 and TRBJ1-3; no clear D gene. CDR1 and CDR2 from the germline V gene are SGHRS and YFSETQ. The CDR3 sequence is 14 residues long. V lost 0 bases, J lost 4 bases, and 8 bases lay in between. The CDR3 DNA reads TGCGCCAGCAGCTTGGATAGCCCGGGAAACACCATATATTTT. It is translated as CASSLDSPGNTIYF.

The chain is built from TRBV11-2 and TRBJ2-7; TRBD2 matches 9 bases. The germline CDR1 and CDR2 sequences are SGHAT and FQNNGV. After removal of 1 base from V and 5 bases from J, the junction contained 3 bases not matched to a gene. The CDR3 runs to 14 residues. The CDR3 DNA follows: TGTGCCAGCAGCTTAGGTGGGACTAGCAACGAGCAGTACTTC. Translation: CASSLGGTSNEQYF. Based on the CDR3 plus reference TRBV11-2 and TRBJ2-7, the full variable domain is EAGVAQSPRYKIIEKRQSVAFWCNPISGHATLYWYQQILGQGPKLLIQFQNNGVVDDSQLPKDRFSAERLKGVDSTLKIQPAKLEDSAVYLCASSLGGTSNEQYFGPGTRLTVT.

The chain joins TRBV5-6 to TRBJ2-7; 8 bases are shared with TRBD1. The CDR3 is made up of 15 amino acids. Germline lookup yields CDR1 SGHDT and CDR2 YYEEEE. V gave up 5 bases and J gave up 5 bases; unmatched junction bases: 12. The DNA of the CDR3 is TGTGCCAGCAGTCCCCTGTCGCAGGGGGCTGACGAGCAGTACTTC. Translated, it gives CASSPLSQGADEQYF.

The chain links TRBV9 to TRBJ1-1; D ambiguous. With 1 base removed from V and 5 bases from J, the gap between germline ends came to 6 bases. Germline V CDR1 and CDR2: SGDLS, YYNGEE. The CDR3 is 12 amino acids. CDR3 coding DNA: TGTGCCAGCAGCGTATCGGGTACTGAAGCTTTCTTT. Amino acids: CASSVSGTEAFF. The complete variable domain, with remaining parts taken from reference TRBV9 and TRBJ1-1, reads DSGVTQTPKHLITATGQRVTLRCSPRSGDLSVYWYQQSLDQGLQFLIQYYNGEERAKGNILERFSAQQFPDLHSELNLSSLELGDSALYFCASSVSGTEAFFGQGTRLTVV.

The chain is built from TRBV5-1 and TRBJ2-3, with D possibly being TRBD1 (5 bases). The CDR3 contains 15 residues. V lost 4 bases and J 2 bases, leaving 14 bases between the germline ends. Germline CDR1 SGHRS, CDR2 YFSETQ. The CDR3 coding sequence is TGCGCCAGCAGCCCAGGCACAGGCCACACAGATACGCAGTATTTT. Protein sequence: CASSPGTGHTDTQYF.

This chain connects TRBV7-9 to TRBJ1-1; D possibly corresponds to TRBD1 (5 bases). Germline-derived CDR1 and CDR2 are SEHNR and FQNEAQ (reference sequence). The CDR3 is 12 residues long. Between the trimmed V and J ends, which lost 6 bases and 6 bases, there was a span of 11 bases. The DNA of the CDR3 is TGTGCCAGCAGGTCACAGGTACCTGAAGCTTTCTTT. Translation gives CASRSQVPEAFF.

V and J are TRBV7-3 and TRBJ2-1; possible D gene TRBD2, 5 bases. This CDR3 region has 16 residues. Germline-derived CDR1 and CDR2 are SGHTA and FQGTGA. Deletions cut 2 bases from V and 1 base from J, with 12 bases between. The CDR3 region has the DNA TGTGCCAGCAGCTTACTCCCCCAGCGGTCCTACAATGAGCAGTTCTTC. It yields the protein CASSLLPQRSYNEQFF.

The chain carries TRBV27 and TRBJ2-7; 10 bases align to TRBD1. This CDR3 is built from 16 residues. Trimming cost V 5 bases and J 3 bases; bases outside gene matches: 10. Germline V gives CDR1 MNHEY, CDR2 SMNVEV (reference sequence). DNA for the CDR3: TGTGCCAGCAGTCACCACGGACAGGGGGGTTTCTACGAGCAGTACTTC. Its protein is CASSHHGQGGFYEQYF.

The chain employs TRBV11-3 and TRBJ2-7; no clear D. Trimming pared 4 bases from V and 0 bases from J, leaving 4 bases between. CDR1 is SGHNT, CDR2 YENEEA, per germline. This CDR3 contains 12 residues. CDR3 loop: CASSYSSYEQYF. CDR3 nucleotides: TGTGCCAGCAGCTACAGCTCCTACGAGCAGTACTTC.

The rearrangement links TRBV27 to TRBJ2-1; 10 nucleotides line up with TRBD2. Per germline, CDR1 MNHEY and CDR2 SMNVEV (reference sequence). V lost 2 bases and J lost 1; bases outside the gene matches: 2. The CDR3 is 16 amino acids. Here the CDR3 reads CASSLLAGESYNEQFF. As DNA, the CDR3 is TGTGCCAGCAGTTTACTAGCGGGAGAGTCCTACAATGAGCAGTTCTTC.